This T cell receptor beta chain was recorded in a study of cytomegalovirus exposure and HLA in healthy donors. Study in general: HLA-typed donors contributed 65 million to 95 million unique TCRs, which were held in an early data release.

In the PCR, 60 Vbeta and 13 Jbeta primers were used. Clones were read by immunoSEQ multiplex PCR, and TCRdb kept only the in-frame ones, dropping some. The table has about 82,000 clones, 65% to 80% seen once. CDR3 length: 12 amino acids. Germline-derived CDR1 and CDR2 are GTSNPN and SVGIG (reference sequence). Deletions cut 7 bases from V and 6 bases from J, with 15 bases between. Study-wide points: The authors judged a highly shared variant cluster likely a sequencing artifact.

Points on this clone: The antigen is not known.

Sequencing was carried out using PBMCs. This receptor was taken from a human donor in good health. This rearrangement joins TRBV30 to TRBJ1-1, with D hard to call. The CDR3 region has the DNA TGTGCCTCAGTCCCAGGCATGGCTGAAGCTTTCTTT. This sequence encodes CASVPGMAEAFF.